One and the same sample provided the 21 T cell receptor beta chains below, sequenced in a study of Graves' ophthalmopathy and Graves' hyperthyroidism. Beta-chain TCR CDR3 regions were amplified from RNA transcripts. The first round was an RT-PCR with HTBI primers, and the second round was a multiplex PCR. A single record per CDR3 protein comes from TCRdb applying MiXCR to the multiplex PCR reads. The table records hundreds of thousands of distinct CDR3 sequences, under 50% of them present only once. Sample: peripheral blood. The receptor source for this set is an adult man with Graves' ophthalmopathy.

This clonotype has ten or more counts. The gene calls are TRBV29-1 and TRBJ1-2, with 9 positions matching TRBD1. The CDR3 loop spans 11 amino acids. CDR1 and CDR2 from the germline V gene are SQVTM and ANQGSEA. CDR3 sequence reads: CSDRGFYGYTF. Here the CDR3 DNA reads TGCAGTGACAGGGGGTTCTATGGCTACACCTTC.

The chain couples TRBV7-9 to TRBJ1-2; weak D call: TRBD1 (5 bases). The V end was cut by 6 bases, the J end by 1 base, with 24 bases between. Germline V lookup: CDR1 SEHNR, CDR2 FQNEAQ (reference sequence). CDR3 length: 18 residues. The CDR3: CASSATVYGDRYNYGYTF. The CDR3, as DNA: TGTGCCAGCAGTGCCACCGTGTATGGGGACCGCTATAACTATGGCTACACCTTC.

This clonotype was observed many times. The rearrangement links TRBV10-2 to TRBJ2-7; 9 bases are shared with TRBD1. This CDR3 comprises 17 residues. V shed 2 bases, J shed 6 bases, and the junction held 14 bases outside the gene matches. Germline V gene data show CDR1 as WSHSY and CDR2 as SAAADI. The DNA of the CDR3 is TGCGCCAGCAGTGAGGATGGGACAGGGACCTACGTTTCCGAGCAGTACTTC. It is translated as CASSEDGTGTYVSEQYF.

This clonotype was counted only a few times. V and J are TRBV19 and TRBJ2-7; 11 positions agree with TRBD2. CDR1 and CDR2 (germline): LNHDA, SQIVND (reference sequence). The CDR3 is 15 residues long. V dropped 1 base and J dropped 7; count of bases not matched to a gene: 6. CDR3 in DNA: TGTGCCAGTAGTATAGCGGTAGCGGGAGGGCGGGAGCAGTACTTC. Translation gives CASSIAVAGGREQYF. Full variable domain (remainder filled in from reference TRBV19 and TRBJ2-7): DGGITQSPKYLFRKEGQNVTLSCEQNLNHDAMYWYRQDPGQGLRLIYYSQIVNDFQKGDIAEGYSVSREKKESFPLTVTSAQKNPTAFYLCASSIAVAGGREQYFGPGTRLTVT.

The genes are TRBV4-1 and TRBJ1-1; no clear D gene. Looked up from germline, CDR1 is MGHRA and CDR2 is YSYEKL. The CDR3 contains 15 residues. Trimming took 3 bases from V and 6 from J, leaving 17 bases between them. The chain's CDR3 is CASSHRTGKAPEAFF. The CDR3 DNA reads as TGCGCCAGCAGCCACCGGACGGGAAAGGCCCCTGAAGCTTTCTTT.

In this sample, this clonotype turned up many times. J is TRBJ1-1 and V is TRBV7-8, with D possibly matching TRBD1 (5 bases). Germline V gene lookup returns CDR1 SGHVS and CDR2 FQNEAQ. The CDR3 runs to 21 residues. Trimming took 5 bases from V and 8 from J, leaving 39 bases between them. The CDR3 reads CASSHPKRSDQKRDGGSEAFF. The CDR3, as DNA: TGTGCCAGCAGCCACCCTAAACGGTCGGACCAAAAACGGGACGGAGGATCCGAAGCTTTCTTT.

This clonotype appeared once. The chain has TRBV29-1 and TRBJ1-2; D uncertain. V was cut by 7 bases and J by 2 bases, with 8 bases left in between. Germline V lookup: CDR1 SQVTM, CDR2 ANQGSEA. The CDR3 loop spans 11 amino acids. This chain's CDR3 is CSGSRNYGYTF. The CDR3 DNA reads TGCAGCGGGAGTAGGAACTATGGCTACACCTTC.

This clonotype was recorded at least ten times. The V gene is TRBV15, the J gene TRBJ1-5, with unresolved D. The CDR3 spans 15 residues. Trimming removed 3 bases from V and 7 bases from J, with 16 bases in between. Germline CDR1 is LNHNV and CDR2 is YYDKDF (reference sequence). This CDR3 is CATSSRRSLRQPQHF. As DNA, the CDR3 is TGTGCCACCAGCAGTAGGAGATCTCTGAGGCAGCCCCAGCATTTT.

The genes are TRBV6-5 and TRBJ2-5; 7 bases agree with TRBD1. J lost 5 bases, V lost 7 bases, and 4 bases had no gene match. Germline V CDR1 and CDR2: MNHEY, SVGAGI. The CDR3 totals 12 residues. The CDR3 nucleotides are TGTGCCAGCAAGACAGGGCAGGAGACCCAGTACTTC. It yields the protein CASKTGQETQYF.

This clonotype was picked up many times. The chain has TRBV11-3 and TRBJ1-5; no reliable D call. CDR1 SGHNT and CDR2 YENEEA come from the germline V gene. Deletions cut 4 bases from V and 7 bases from J, with 11 bases between. CDR3 length: 13 residues. The CDR3 DNA reads TGTGCCAGCAGCTCCTCGTTCGGACAGCCCCAGCATTTT. It is translated as CASSSSFGQPQHF.

Ten or more counts support this clonotype. The rearrangement joins TRBV19 to TRBJ1-2, with TRBD1 matching over 9 bases. The CDR3 has 16 residues. From germline, CDR1 is LNHDA and CDR2 SQIVND (reference sequence). V dropped 3 bases and J dropped 5; count of bases not matched to a gene: 10. DNA for the CDR3: TGTGCCAGTAGTATGAGACAGGGGGACCTTATTTATGGCTACACCTTC. Translation gives CASSMRQGDLIYGYTF.

This clonotype appeared many times. The gene calls are TRBV10-3 and TRBJ2-5; no reliable D call. The germline V and J ends were trimmed by 3 bases and 2 bases, with 10 bases remaining between them. Germline assignment: CDR1 ENHRY and CDR2 SYGVKD. CDR3 length equals 14 residues. In DNA, the CDR3 is TGTGCCATCAGTGAAAGCAGTTCACAAGAGACCCAGTACTTC. This sequence encodes CAISESSSQETQYF.

The V and J genes are TRBV4-2 and TRBJ2-7; D not resolved. Germline V gene sequence: CDR1 LGHNA, CDR2 YNFKEQ. V dropped 4 bases and J dropped 4 bases, with 14 bases sitting between them. CDR3 length: 14 residues. The CDR3 spells CASSPPLRSYEQYF. The CDR3 nucleotides are TGTGCCAGCAGCCCACCCCTCCGTTCATACGAGCAGTACTTC.

The genes are TRBV7-9 and TRBJ1-2, with D perhaps matching TRBD1 (6 bases). The V gene's germline CDR1 is SEHNR and CDR2 FQNEAQ (reference sequence). The CDR3 is 15 amino acids. V lost 7 bases, J lost 3 bases, and 18 bases lay in between. The DNA for the CDR3 is TGTGCCAGCAACCCGGGGGAGGACAGCCACTATGGCTACACCTTC. It codes for CASNPGEDSHYGYTF.

This chain uses TRBV11-2 with TRBJ2-5; 10 bases align to TRBD2. The CDR3 contains 19 residues. The trim removed 0 bases at V and 3 bases at J, leaving 13 bases unmatched. CDR1 SGHAT and CDR2 FQNNGV come from the germline V gene. CDR3 sequence (DNA): TGTGCCAGCAGCTTAGAGGGTCTACTAGCGGGACTACGGGAAGAGACCCAGTACTTC. The encoded protein is CASSLEGLLAGLREETQYF.

As for this clonotype: One base away lies a much larger clone, so this may be a sequencing read error. The rearrangement links TRBV7-2 to TRBJ1-5, with unresolved D. Trimming took off 5 bases at V and 1 base at J, with 12 bases between the two ends. There are 15 residues in the CDR3. Germline CDR1 is SGHTA and CDR2 is FQGNSA. The CDR3 nucleotides read TGTGCCAGCAGCCCGGGCAGAACGAGCAATCAGCCCCAGCATTTT. It codes for CASSPGRTSNQPQHF.

This clonotype occurred many times. The rearrangement uses TRBV11-2 and TRBJ1-5; no firm D call. In germline, CDR1 is SGHAT, CDR2 FQNNGV. Between the trimmed V and J ends, which lost 4 bases and 4 bases, there was a span of 11 bases. The CDR3 is 14 amino acids. The CDR3 spells CASSSLGDNQPQHF. CDR3 sequence (DNA): TGTGCCAGCAGCTCATTAGGAGATAATCAGCCCCAGCATTTT.

A remark on this clonotype: This may stem from a read error, because a much larger clone lies one nucleotide away. The chain uses TRBV19 and TRBJ2-5; D is possibly TRBD1 or TRBD2 (5 bases each). V lost 5 bases, J lost 5 bases, and 15 bases lay in between. The CDR3 sequence is 14 residues long. CDR1 is LNHDA, CDR2 SQIVND, per germline (reference sequence). The CDR3 loop is CASSSEGCVETQYF. The DNA for the CDR3 is TGTGCCAGTAGTTCAGAGGGGTGTGTGGAGACCCAGTACTTC.

V and J are TRBV11-2 and TRBJ2-1; 8 bases match TRBD2. Germline values: CDR1 SGHAT, CDR2 FQNNGV. CDR3 length equals 15 residues. V shed 3 bases and J 0 bases; nucleotides not matched to a gene: 1. CDR3: CASSFGLASYNEQFF. The CDR3 DNA follows: TGTGCCAGCAGCTTTGGACTAGCCTCCTACAATGAGCAGTTCTTC.

The chain is built from TRBV10-3 and TRBJ2-5; D remains ambiguous. V lost 10 bases and J lost 2, with 11 bases in between. The CDR3 extends over 12 amino acids. From germline, CDR1 is ENHRY and CDR2 SYGVKD. CDR3 region: CASWSAQETQYF. The DNA for the CDR3 is TGTGCCAGCTGGTCAGCACAAGAGACCCAGTACTTC.

The chain uses TRBV18 and TRBJ2-5; D is unclear. Trimming removed 0 bases from V and 5 bases from J, with 4 bases in between. The CDR3 is made up of 12 amino acids. Germline CDR1 and CDR2: KGHSH and LQKENI. The CDR3 is CASSPPRETQYF. The CDR3 region has the DNA TGTGCCAGCTCACCACCGAGGGAGACCCAGTACTTC. Full variable domain (missing parts from reference TRBV18 and TRBJ2-5): NAGVMQNPRHLVRRRGQEARLRCSPMKGHSHVYWYRQLPEEGLKFMVYLQKENIIDESGMPKERFSAEFPKEGPSILRIQQVVRGDSAAYFCASSPPRETQYFGPGTRLLVL.